This T cell receptor beta chain was profiled in a study of T cells in Graves' hyperthyroidism and ophthalmopathy. Overall study results and limits: Classification by a 13 V-J model distinguished ophthalmopathy from stable hyperthyroidism.

A word on this clonotype: As yet, its antigen is unknown.

It was uncontrolled infection, other autoimmune disease, pregnancy or lactation that excluded patients. Thyroid ultrasound, orbital computed tomography, clinical symptoms, and serum thyroxine and TRAb underpinned diagnoses. PBMCs were sourced from roughly 10 ml fresh peripheral blood. Amplification of TCR beta CDR3 regions used RNA as the template. Using the HTBI primer set, a first-round RT-PCR was run on the TCR CDR3. One entry per CDR3 protein, called by TCRdb with MiXCR from the multiplex PCR reads. The sample has 75,000 to 100,000 distinct CDR3 sequences; roughly 49% are singletons. This sequence originates from a woman between 40 and 55 years old with Graves' hyperthyroidism. Sequencing was carried out using blood.

The DNA of the CDR3 is TGTGCCACCAGCAGGGAAGGAAGGAACTATGGCTACACCTTC. Amino acid sequence: CATSREGRNYGYTF. The chain carries TRBV15 and TRBJ1-2; D ambiguous. V lost 3 bases to trimming and J lost 2 bases, with 10 bases between them. This CDR3 has 14 amino acids. CDR1 is LNHNV and CDR2 is YYDKDF in the germline V gene (reference sequence).